The 32 T cell receptor beta chains listed next were all sequenced from one sample in a study of OX40 agonist ivuxolimab in advanced cancers. Preparation of the library involved the immunoSEQ multiplex PCR assay. As stored in TCRdb, this immuneACCESS dataset retains in-frame rearrangements with V and J assigned. A fraction of the clones does not appear; measured against another copy, unresolved V genes explain less than half of the discrepancy, and the remainder lacks a known reason. This sample holds tens of thousands of clones; roughly 84% were observed only once. The ten largest clones represent 13% of the sample. The sample in question was CD4+ or CD8+ T cells sorted from blood, obtained in a trial of the OX40 agonist ivuxolimab. The receptors shown here come from an adult with an advanced solid tumor such as melanoma, head and neck, liver or kidney cancer.

DNA of the CDR3: TGTGCCAGCAGCCCCCTGGTGGAATCCGGGGAGCTGTTTTTT. It specifies CASSPLVESGELFF. This chain uses TRBV7-3 with TRBJ2-2; the D is unclear. This CDR3 contains 14 residues. The V end lost 5 bases, the J end lost 6 bases, and 13 bases lay between the germline ends. Germline V lookup: CDR1 SGHTA, CDR2 FQGTGA.

The V and J genes are TRBV4-2 and TRBJ1-2; no reliable D call. Trimming cost V 0 bases and J 7 bases, with 15 bases left between them. CDR3 size: 15 residues. Germline lookup yields CDR1 LGHNA and CDR2 YNFKEQ. This chain's CDR3 is CASSQDVQQYSGYTF. The CDR3 DNA is TGTGCCAGCAGCCAAGATGTACAGCAGTACTCTGGCTACACCTTC.

The rearrangement joins TRBV5-6 to TRBJ2-1, with 9 positions matching TRBD1. Germline V gene data show CDR1 as SGHDT and CDR2 as YYEEEE. V lost 4 bases to trimming and J lost 4 bases; unmatched junction nucleotides: 6. The CDR3 spans 15 residues. The CDR3 sequence: CASSRRDRAYNEQFF. CDR3 DNA: TGTGCCAGCAGCCGCCGGGACAGGGCTTACAATGAGCAGTTCTTC.

The chain couples TRBV30 to TRBJ1-6; D uncertain. From germline, CDR1 is GTSNPN and CDR2 SVGIG (reference sequence). The germline V and J ends were trimmed by 0 bases and 15 bases, with 12 bases remaining between them. This CDR3 contains 12 residues. The chain's CDR3 is CAWSVGLPILHF. The CDR3, as DNA: TGTGCCTGGAGTGTAGGGCTTCCTATCCTCCACTTT.

The chain recombines TRBV28 with TRBJ2-6; no firm D call. Germline V gene sequence: CDR1 MDHEN, CDR2 SYDVKM. This CDR3 comprises 15 residues. V shed 5 bases and J shed 0 bases, with 8 bases lying between them. The CDR3 here is CASSRDSSGANVLTF. The CDR3 DNA is TGTGCCAGCAGTCGAGACTCCTCTGGGGCCAACGTCCTGACTTTC.

The V and J genes are TRBV27 and TRBJ1-2, with TRBD1 identical over 9 bases. CDR1 is MNHEY and CDR2 is SMNVEV in the germline V gene (reference sequence). Trimming cost V 7 bases and J 10 bases; bases outside gene matches: 13. The CDR3 is 14 amino acids. CDR3 nucleotides: TGTGCCAGCAAGAACCCGGGACAGGGTCGCATCTACACCTTC. Amino acids: CASKNPGQGRIYTF.

This clone was detected once. The genes are TRBV18 and TRBJ2-1, with D perhaps TRBD1 (6 bases). Per the germline V gene, CDR1 is KGHSH and CDR2 is LQKENI. Trimming took 6 bases from V and 3 from J, leaving 18 bases between them. This CDR3 is 16 amino acids long. The CDR3 region has the DNA TGTGCCAGCTCCCCCTCCCAGACAGGTGTCTACAATGAGCAGTTCTTC. The encoded protein is CASSPSQTGVYNEQFF.

Points on this clone: This sample includes further DNA sequences coding for the same CDR3. The V call is TRBV19, the J call TRBJ2-2; D remains unclear. The germline gives CDR1 LNHDA, CDR2 SQIVND (reference sequence). The V end lost 6 bases, the J end lost 7 bases, and 18 bases lay between the germline ends. The CDR3 length is 15 residues. The DNA for the CDR3 is TGTGCCAGTAGGGACCGGCATAGTGGGATCGGGGAGCTGTTTTTT. This codes for CASRDRHSGIGELFF.

V usage is TRBV4-1 and J usage is TRBJ1-5; D unresolved. The CDR3 totals 13 residues. V lost 3 bases, J lost 6 bases, and 9 bases lay in between. Germline V CDR1 and CDR2: MGHRA, YSYEKL. The CDR3 loop reads CASSHTVGQPQHF. CDR3 nucleotides: TGCGCCAGCAGCCACACGGTTGGTCAGCCCCAGCATTTT.

The sample holds a few counts of this clone. The chain recombines TRBV7-9 with TRBJ1-1; 10 bases match TRBD1. V trimming: 5 bases; J trimming: 5 bases; junction bases outside the gene matches: 5. This CDR3 region has 14 residues. Per the germline V gene, CDR1 is SEHNR and CDR2 is FQNEAQ (reference sequence). For the CDR3, the DNA is TGTGCCAGCAGCATAACGGACAGGGGGACTGAAGCTTTCTTT. This gives the protein CASSITDRGTEAFF.

The chain couples TRBV5-4 to TRBJ2-2; D not resolved. Germline CDR1 and CDR2: SGHNT and YYREEE (reference sequence). CDR3 length: 15 amino acids. V dropped 0 bases and J dropped 3 bases, with 9 bases sitting between them. The CDR3 DNA reads TGTGCCAGCAGCTTGGGACACAGAGACACCGGGGAGCTGTTTTTT. The encoded protein is CASSLGHRDTGELFF.

V and J are TRBV5-6 and TRBJ2-5; 8 bases line up with TRBD1. The J call could be wrong; TRBJ2-7 is a better fit for the DNA end. The germline CDR1 and CDR2 sequences are SGHDT and YYEEEE. CDR3 length equals 15 residues. The CDR3 here is CASSADRGQTYEQYF. CDR3 DNA: TGTGCCAGCAGCGCTGACAGGGGACAGACCTACGAGCAGTACTTC.

The chain employs TRBV7-6 and TRBJ1-2; TRBD1 matches 10 bases. Looked up from germline, CDR1 is SGHVS and CDR2 is FNYEAQ. V trimming: 5 bases; J trimming: 6 bases; junction bases outside the gene matches: 6. The CDR3 contains 14 residues. CDR3 coding DNA: TGTGCCAGCAGCGCGACAGGGGGCTCCCATGGCTACACCTTC. This translates into CASSATGGSHGYTF. The whole variable domain, filled in from reference TRBV7-6 and TRBJ1-2, reads GAGVSQSPRYKVTKRGQDVALRCDPISGHVSLYWYRQALGQGPEFLTYFNYEAQQDKSGLPNDRFSAERPEGSISTLTIQRTEQRDSAMYRCASSATGGSHGYTFGSGTRLTVV.

The chain has TRBV28 and TRBJ2-7, with 8 bases fitting TRBD1. This CDR3 is 15 amino acids long. Per the germline V gene, CDR1 is MDHEN and CDR2 is SYDVKM. After removal of 5 bases from V and 4 bases from J, the junction contained 10 bases not matched to a gene. CDR3 DNA: TGTGCCAGCAGTACCAGGGGGCGCGGGCCTTACGAGCAGTACTTC. Translated: CASSTRGRGPYEQYF. The whole variable domain, filled in from reference TRBV28 and TRBJ2-7, reads DVKVTQSSRYLVKRTGEKVFLECVQDMDHENMFWYRQDPGLGLRLIYFSYDVKMKEKGDIPEGYSVSREKKERFSLILESASTNQTSMYLCASSTRGRGPYEQYFGPGTRLTVT.

This chain connects TRBV6-5 to TRBJ1-5, with no clear D. Germline-derived CDR1 and CDR2 are MNHEY and SVGAGI. CDR3 length: 14 amino acids. The V and J ends lost 5 bases and 2 bases respectively, with 10 bases between them. In nucleotides, the CDR3 is TGTGCCAGCAGTGAAACGTGGGGCAATCAGCCCCAGCATTTT. Translated: CASSETWGNQPQHF.

V gene TRBV19 combines with J gene TRBJ2-2; tentatively, D is TRBD2 (5 bases). The CDR3 sequence is 14 residues long. V was clipped by 7 bases and J by 2 bases, with 11 bases between them. In germline, CDR1 is LNHDA, CDR2 SQIVND (reference sequence). CDR3 coding DNA: TGTGCCAGTACATACCGGGAAAACACCGGGGAGCTGTTTTTT. It specifies CASTYRENTGELFF.

This chain links TRBV9 with TRBJ2-2, with 7 bases aligning to TRBD2. Germline V gives CDR1 SGDLS, CDR2 YYNGEE. The V and J ends lost 3 bases and 3 bases, in that order; junction bases with no gene match: 2. The CDR3 contains 14 residues. DNA for the CDR3: TGTGCCAGCAGCGGCCGGGGGGACACCGGGGAGCTGTTTTTT. Translated: CASSGRGDTGELFF.

The chain joins TRBV25-1 to TRBJ2-3; a possible D gene is TRBD2 (6 bases). The germline V and J ends were trimmed by 2 bases and 0 bases, with 9 bases remaining between them. The CDR3 totals 15 residues. Germline V CDR1 and CDR2: MGHDK, SYGVNS. The DNA for the CDR3 is TGTGCCAGCAGTGAAAGCGGAGGGAGCACAGATACGCAGTATTTT. Protein product: CASSESGGSTDTQYF.

The chain recombines TRBV6-5 with TRBJ1-5, with 7 bases identical to TRBD1. This CDR3 contains 15 residues. Per the germline V gene, CDR1 is MNHEY and CDR2 is SVGAGI. V lost 0 bases to trimming and J lost 5 bases; unmatched junction nucleotides: 4. CDR3 DNA sequence: TGTGCCAGCAGTTACTCAAGAGGGGGCCATCAGCCCCAGCATTTT. Translation gives CASSYSRGGHQPQHF.

This clone appeared a few times. V usage is TRBV18 and J usage is TRBJ2-1, with TRBD2 as a possible D gene (5 bases). The germline V gene encodes CDR1 KGHSH and CDR2 LQKENI. The CDR3 sequence is 13 residues long. The V and J ends lost 4 bases and 3 bases respectively, with 7 bases between them. The CDR3 DNA reads TGTGCCAGCTCACAAGGACTCTACAATGAGCAGTTCTTC. Translation: CASSQGLYNEQFF.

The chain recombines TRBV19 with TRBJ2-2; 11 positions match TRBD1. The germline CDR1 and CDR2 sequences are LNHDA and SQIVND (reference sequence). The CDR3 length is 17 residues. V lost 7 bases to trimming and J lost 10 bases; unmatched junction nucleotides: 17. The CDR3 sequence is CASNRRSGTGGVVELFF. CDR3 in DNA: TGTGCCAGTAACAGGAGGTCCGGGACAGGGGGTGTTGTGGAGCTGTTTTTT.

The genes are TRBV7-2 and TRBJ1-5; 7 bases are a match to TRBD1. V was pared by 4 bases and J by 6 bases, with 6 bases of the junction left unmatched. CDR3 length: 14 residues. Germline assignment: CDR1 SGHTA and CDR2 FQGNSA. CDR3 coding DNA: TGTGCCAGCAGCTCTGAACAGGGGACTCAGCCCCAGCATTTT. Amino acids: CASSSEQGTQPQHF.

The rearrangement links TRBV5-8 to TRBJ1-4, with TRBD1 matching 7 bases. Germline CDR1 and CDR2: SGHTS and YDEGEE. CDR3 length equals 15 residues. Trimming took 4 bases from V and 6 from J; bases not matched to a gene: 9. The CDR3 loop reads CASSVGGRGYEKLFF. The CDR3 DNA follows: TGTGCCAGCAGCGTTGGTGGCAGGGGGTATGAAAAACTGTTTTTT.

The V and J genes are TRBV5-5 and TRBJ2-7, with D perhaps TRBD1 (6 bases). The CDR3 covers 15 residues. The germline gives CDR1 SGHKS, CDR2 YYEKEE (reference sequence). Trimming left V 5 bases short and J 5 bases short, with 20 bases between. Here the CDR3 reads CASRANRALGDEQYF. The CDR3 DNA reads TGTGCCAGCAGGGCCAACAGGGCCCTCGGCGACGAGCAGTACTTC.

This clone was picked up one time. This sequence joins TRBV27 and TRBJ1-2; 7 bases are a match to TRBD1. The CDR3 loop spans 15 amino acids. The ends lost 0 bases at V and 6 bases at J; junction bases unmatched: 7. The V gene's germline CDR1 is MNHEY and CDR2 SMNVEV (reference sequence). This CDR3 reads CASSLSKRGLDGYTF. For the CDR3, the DNA is TGTGCCAGCAGTTTATCGAAGAGGGGGCTAGATGGCTACACCTTC.

The J gene is TRBJ2-1, the V gene TRBV7-3, with 14 bases fitting TRBD2. Germline V gene sequence: CDR1 SGHTA, CDR2 FQGTGA. The trim removed 6 bases at V and 6 bases at J, leaving 19 bases unmatched. The CDR3 contains 20 residues. The CDR3 DNA sequence: TGTGCCAGCAGTTACAAGAAATCGGGACTAGCGGGAGTATGGGGCAATGAGCAGTTCTTC. It codes for CASSYKKSGLAGVWGNEQFF.

This clone was observed once. V gene TRBV6-5 combines with J gene TRBJ2-2; either TRBD1 or TRBD2 may supply D (6 bases each). Germline assignment: CDR1 MNHEY and CDR2 SVGAGI. This CDR3 spans 12 amino acids. Trimming left V 7 bases short and J 5 bases short, with 8 bases between. The CDR3 is CASIGGTGELFF. In DNA, the CDR3 is TGTGCCAGCATAGGGGGGACCGGGGAGCTGTTTTTT.

V is TRBV9 and J is TRBJ2-3; 8 bases align to TRBD1. Germline CDR1 is SGDLS and CDR2 is YYNGEE. CDR3 length: 16 residues. Trimming took 3 bases from V and 0 from J; bases not matched to a gene: 6. The CDR3 protein is CASSARQGRSTDTQYF. CDR3 DNA: TGTGCCAGCAGCGCCCGACAGGGGAGAAGCACAGATACGCAGTATTTT.

This chain uses TRBV4-1 with TRBJ1-4; D is undetermined. CDR3 length: 13 amino acids. Per the germline V gene, CDR1 is MGHRA and CDR2 is YSYEKL. Deletions cut 3 bases from V and 2 bases from J, with 4 bases between. The CDR3 loop reads CASSHWTNEKLFF. The CDR3 coding sequence is TGCGCCAGCAGCCATTGGACTAATGAAAAACTGTTTTTT.

This chain joins TRBV29-1 and TRBJ2-1; 8 bases fit TRBD2. From germline, CDR1 is SQVTM and CDR2 ANQGSEA. J lost 2 bases, V lost 7 bases, and 16 bases had no gene match. The length of the CDR3 is 17 residues. In DNA form, the CDR3 reads TGCAGCGGCCGGGGGAGTAGCGGGACCAGTGCCTACAATGAGCAGTTCTTC. It encodes CSGRGSSGTSAYNEQFF.

This clone was detected once. At one of its ends the junction is not consistent with the germline gene, which may arise from a read error. This CDR3 is also generated by other DNA sequences in the sample. In DNA form, the CDR3 reads TGCGCCAGCACGGGGATGAACACTGAAGCTTTCTTT. Translating it yields CASTGMNTEAFF. The gene calls are TRBV2 and TRBJ1-1; D gene unclear. Per germline, CDR1 SNHLY and CDR2 FYNNEI. The CDR3 extends over 12 amino acids.

The genes are TRBV30 and TRBJ1-1; D is undetermined. V lost 1 base and J lost 3, with 3 bases in between. CDR3 length: 11 residues. Germline lookup yields CDR1 GTSNPN and CDR2 SVGIG (reference sequence). The DNA for the CDR3 is TGTGCCTGGAGTGATTACACTGAAGCTTTCTTT. Its protein product is CAWSDYTEAFF. Variable domain in full (rest from reference TRBV30 and TRBJ1-1): SQTIHQWPATLVQPVGSPLSLECTVEGTSNPNLYWYRQAAGRGLQLLFYSVGIGQISSEVPQNLSASRPQDRQFILSSKKLLLSDSGFYLCAWSDYTEAFFGQGTRLTVV.